The 30 T cell receptor beta chains given below trace back to one sample, sequenced in a study of blood T cell repertoires in COVID-19. Only in-frame clones appear in the TCRdb table, and some are missing; sequencing was by immunoSEQ multiplex PCR. The sample includes fewer than 350,000 clones, 80% to 90% of them seen just once. Sequenced input: PBMCs or T cells enriched from blood (not recorded which). All receptors derive from a man younger than 45 who had recovered from COVID-19.

This chain uses TRBV10-3 with TRBJ1-1; no firm D call. The V and J ends lost 11 bases and 1 base respectively, with 14 bases between them. Germline values: CDR1 ENHRY, CDR2 SYGVKD. This CDR3 is 13 amino acids long. CDR3: CAAAIGSNTEAFF. CDR3 sequence (DNA): TGTGCCGCCGCTATCGGTTCGAACACTGAAGCTTTCTTT.

J is TRBJ1-4 and V is TRBV25-1; TRBD1 matches 7 bases. Trimming cost V 9 bases and J 8 bases; bases outside gene matches: 9. The CDR3 runs to 13 residues. CDR1 MGHDK and CDR2 SYGVNS come from the germline V gene. The CDR3 sequence is CASRQGDREKLFF. The CDR3 DNA is TGTGCCAGTAGGCAGGGGGATAGGGAAAAACTGTTTTTT.

The sample holds a few counts of this clone. V usage is TRBV20-1 and J usage is TRBJ2-1; D uncertain. The CDR3 sequence is 12 residues long. V dropped 3 bases and J dropped 6 bases, with 9 bases sitting between them. CDR1 and CDR2 from the germline V gene are DFQATT and SNEGSKA (reference sequence). CDR3 sequence (DNA): TGCAGTGCTAGTTTTATCCGCAATGAGCAGTTCTTC. This encodes CSASFIRNEQFF.

The chain uses TRBV30 and TRBJ1-6; tentatively, D is TRBD1 (6 bases). Trimming took 2 bases from V and 8 from J, leaving 13 bases between them. The germline CDR1 and CDR2 sequences are GTSNPN and SVGIG (reference sequence). The CDR3 has 14 residues. CDR3 residues: CAWSSPGHYSPLHF. In nucleotides, the CDR3 is TGTGCCTGGAGTTCGCCGGGACACTATTCACCCCTCCACTTT.

This clone was counted between two and nine times. CDR3 protein: CASRTRQQGQETQYF. The DNA for the CDR3 is TGTGCCAGCAGGACCCGACAGCAAGGGCAAGAGACCCAGTACTTC. This chain connects TRBV11-1 to TRBJ2-5; a weak D match, TRBD1 (5 bases). Trimming cost V 6 bases and J 2 bases, with 16 bases left between them. The germline V gene encodes CDR1 SGHAT and CDR2 FQDESV (reference sequence). The CDR3 runs to 15 residues. The full variable domain, rest sourced from reference TRBV11-1 and TRBJ2-5, is EAEVAQSPRYKITEKSQAVAFWCDPISGHATLYWYRQILGQGPELLVQFQDESVVDDSQLPKDRFSAERLKGVDSTLKIQPAELGDSAMYLCASRTRQQGQETQYFGPGTRLLVL.

The rearrangement uses TRBV12-5 and TRBJ1-2; D not resolved. V lost 2 bases to trimming and J lost 1 base, with 17 bases between them. The CDR3 is made up of 17 amino acids. The V gene's germline CDR1 is LGHNT and CDR2 FRNRAP. The CDR3 sequence is CASGLRLGSSINYGYTF. The CDR3 DNA follows: TGTGCTAGTGGTTTGCGCCTGGGCAGCTCGATTAACTATGGCTACACCTTC. Together with reference TRBV12-5 and TRBJ1-2, the CDR3 gives the full variable domain: DARVTQTPRHKVTEMGQEVTMRCQPILGHNTVFWYRQTMMQGLELLAYFRNRAPLDDSGMPKDRFSAEMPDATLATLKIQPSEPRDSAVYFCASGLRLGSSINYGYTFGSGTRLTVV.

The chain is built from TRBV4-1 and TRBJ1-5; perhaps TRBD1 as D (5 bases). This CDR3 spans 15 amino acids. The V gene lost 0 bases and the J gene lost 5 bases, with 11 bases spanning the gap. Germline V gene data show CDR1 as MGHRA and CDR2 as YSYEKL. In DNA form, the CDR3 reads TGCGCCAGCAGCCAAGAACGGGGGGTACATCAGCCCCAGCATTTT. Encoded protein: CASSQERGVHQPQHF.

The gene calls are TRBV5-6 and TRBJ1-2; 7 positions match TRBD1. The CDR3 contains 15 residues. V lost 2 bases, J lost 4 bases, and 8 bases stayed unmatched. Germline CDR1 is SGHDT and CDR2 is YYEEEE. The CDR3 DNA reads TGTGCCAGCAGCTTAAACAACAGGGGACTCTATGGCTACACCTTC. Translating it yields CASSLNNRGLYGYTF. Together with reference TRBV5-6 and TRBJ1-2, the CDR3 gives the full variable domain: DAGVTQSPTHLIKTRGQQVTLRCSPKSGHDTVSWYQQALGQGPQFIFQYYEEEERQRGNFPDRFSGHQFPNYSSELNVNALLLGDSALYLCASSLNNRGLYGYTFGSGTRLTVV.

This rearrangement joins TRBV9 to TRBJ1-2, with 8 bases fitting TRBD1. Germline V gives CDR1 SGDLS, CDR2 YYNGEE. V lost 1 base, J lost 5 bases, and 10 bases stayed unmatched. CDR3 length equals 16 residues. CDR3 sequence: CASSVRETGEDYGYTF. Here the CDR3 DNA reads TGTGCCAGCAGCGTACGTGAGACAGGGGAAGATTATGGCTACACCTTC.

The V and J genes are TRBV10-3 and TRBJ1-1, with D uncertain. V lost 6 bases and J 0 bases, leaving 8 bases between the germline ends. The CDR3 runs to 13 residues. CDR1 and CDR2 from the germline V gene are ENHRY and SYGVKD. The CDR3 reads CAIRRDLNTEAFF. CDR3 nucleotides: TGTGCCATCAGGAGAGACTTGAACACTGAAGCTTTCTTT.

Here the CDR3 DNA reads TGTGCCAGCAGCTTTAGCGGGGTCGACACTGAAGCTTTCTTT. It yields the protein CASSFSGVDTEAFF. The gene calls are TRBV7-9 and TRBJ1-1; D call uncertain. Trimming removed 3 bases from V and 3 bases from J, with 11 bases in between. The CDR3 length is 14 residues. In germline, CDR1 is SEHNR, CDR2 FQNEAQ (reference sequence).

V usage is TRBV5-1 and J usage is TRBJ2-1; unclear D gene. The CDR3 loop spans 14 amino acids. Germline V gene data show CDR1 as SGHRS and CDR2 as YFSETQ. The V end lost 0 bases, the J end lost 4 bases, and 8 bases lay between the germline ends. CDR3 bases: TGCGCCAGCAGCTTGGACGGAGATTACAATGAGCAGTTCTTC. This encodes CASSLDGDYNEQFF. Complete variable domain (other parts from reference TRBV5-1 and TRBJ2-1): KAGVTQTPRYLIKTRGQQVTLSCSPISGHRSVSWYQQTPGQGLQFLFEYFSETQRNKGNFPGRFSGRQFSNSRSEMNVSTLELGDSALYLCASSLDGDYNEQFFGPGTRLTVL.

V and J are TRBV30 and TRBJ2-3, with 7 bases aligning to TRBD1. CDR1 is GTSNPN, CDR2 SVGIG, per germline (reference sequence). The CDR3 spans 14 residues. V dropped 5 bases and J dropped 3; count of bases not matched to a gene: 8. The CDR3 nucleotides are TGTGCCTGGTCGACAGGGTTTGGGACAGATACGCAGTATTTT. Its translation: CAWSTGFGTDTQYF.

Only a few counts were recorded for this clone. This chain joins TRBV24-1 and TRBJ1-5, with D possibly matching TRBD1 (5 bases). The length of the CDR3 is 17 residues. V was trimmed by 4 bases and J by 2 bases, leaving 17 bases between them. Germline CDR1 KGHDR, CDR2 SFDVKD. The CDR3 reads CATSESRGVSRNQPQHF. Here the CDR3 DNA reads TGTGCCACCAGTGAGTCCCGGGGGGTTAGTCGCAATCAGCCCCAGCATTTT.

This chain uses TRBV12-3 or TRBV12-4 with TRBJ2-1; no reliable D call. The CDR3 runs 13 residues. V lost 5 bases to trimming and J lost 0 bases, with 5 bases between them. CDR3 sequence: CASSPFSYNEQFF. DNA for the CDR3: TGTGCCAGCAGTCCCTTCTCCTACAATGAGCAGTTCTTC.

The chain carries TRBV19 and TRBJ2-2; the match to TRBD1 covers 7 bases. The CDR3 is 14 residues long. CDR1 LNHDA and CDR2 SQIVND come from the germline V gene (reference sequence). V shed 8 bases and J 6 bases; nucleotides not matched to a gene: 9. This CDR3 is CASPTGERAGELFF. The CDR3 coding sequence is TGTGCCAGTCCCACAGGGGAAAGGGCCGGGGAGCTGTTTTTT.

CDR3 bases: TGTGCCAGCAGCGTAGGCCAGGGGAGCTATGGCTACACCTTC. It is translated as CASSVGQGSYGYTF. This chain joins TRBV9 and TRBJ1-2, with D maybe TRBD1 (6 bases). Trimming removed 0 bases at V and 4 bases at J, with 10 bases between. CDR3 length: 14 amino acids. Germline lookup yields CDR1 SGDLS and CDR2 YYNGEE.

This sequence joins TRBV14 and TRBJ2-6; a weak D match, TRBD1 (5 bases). The germline CDR1 and CDR2 sequences are SGHDN and FVKESK. The germline V and J ends were trimmed by 3 bases and 3 bases, with 12 bases remaining between them. The CDR3 contains 16 residues. For the CDR3, the DNA is TGTGCCAGCAGCCACTATGGGGCGGATGGGGCCAACGTCCTGACTTTC. It specifies CASSHYGADGANVLTF.

The V and J genes are TRBV11-2 and TRBJ1-1, with D possibly TRBD1 on 5 matching bases. The CDR3 extends over 16 amino acids. Germline assignment: CDR1 SGHAT and CDR2 FQNNGV. Trimming took off 2 bases at V and 1 base at J, with 14 bases between the two ends. The CDR3 nucleotides read TGTGCCAGCAGCTTACTTTGGGGACTGACGAACACTGAAGCTTTCTTT. Its translation: CASSLLWGLTNTEAFF. The full variable domain, completed using reference TRBV11-2 and TRBJ1-1, is EAGVAQSPRYKIIEKRQSVAFWCNPISGHATLYWYQQILGQGPKLLIQFQNNGVVDDSQLPKDRFSAERLKGVDSTLKIQPAKLEDSAVYLCASSLLWGLTNTEAFFGQGTRLTVV.

The chain has TRBV23-1 and TRBJ2-5; TRBD1 matches 9 bases. TRBV23-1 is recorded as an ORF, its role being uncertain. After removal of 6 bases from V and 3 bases from J, the junction contained 8 bases not matched to a gene. The CDR3 is 15 amino acids. The CDR3 loop is CASSIRGQGKETQYF. The CDR3, as DNA: TGCGCCAGCAGCATACGGGGACAGGGAAAAGAGACCCAGTACTTC.

The rearrangement links TRBV9 to TRBJ1-6, with 7 bases fitting TRBD1. The germline gives CDR1 SGDLS, CDR2 YYNGEE. This CDR3 is 15 amino acids long. After removal of 3 bases from V and 7 bases from J, the junction contained 7 bases not matched to a gene. The DNA of the CDR3 is TGTGCCAGCAGCGCAACAGGGGCCTCAAATTCACCCCTCCACTTT. Protein: CASSATGASNSPLHF.

The chain is built from TRBV2 and TRBJ1-1, with a weak D call TRBD1 (5 bases). The V end lost 8 bases, the J end lost 4 bases, and 11 bases lay between the germline ends. This CDR3 contains 12 residues. Germline V CDR1 and CDR2: SNHLY, FYNNEI. This CDR3 is CASGGWGTEAFF. As DNA, the CDR3 is TGTGCCAGCGGGGGGTGGGGCACTGAAGCTTTCTTT.

The rearrangement links TRBV21-1 to TRBJ2-7; the table assigns TRBD1, which was not confirmed against the DNA. TRBV21-1 corresponds to a pseudogene. CDR3 size: 15 residues. In nucleotides, the CDR3 is TGTGCCAGCAGCACTCGACAGGGGTGGGAAAGCGAGCAGTACTTC. It specifies CASSTRQGWESEQYF.

V usage is TRBV19 and J usage is TRBJ1-3; D not resolved. The germline V gene has CDR1 LNHDA and CDR2 SQIVND (reference sequence). The V gene lost 6 bases and the J gene lost 0 bases, with 12 bases spanning the gap. This CDR3 is 15 amino acids long. The CDR3: CASSFLHSSGNTIYF. CDR3 DNA: TGTGCCAGTAGCTTCCTACACAGCTCTGGAAACACCATATATTTT.

The chain links TRBV4-1 to TRBJ2-1; the match to TRBD2 covers 12 bases. Germline assignment: CDR1 MGHRA and CDR2 YSYEKL. CDR3 length: 15 amino acids. V lost 4 bases, J lost 5 bases, and 3 bases stayed unmatched. CDR3 sequence reads: CASSPRLAGDNEQFF. CDR3 sequence (DNA): TGCGCCAGCAGCCCAAGACTAGCGGGAGACAATGAGCAGTTCTTC.

This clone was seen a single time. The chain joins TRBV7-9 to TRBJ1-1; no clear D. Germline lookup yields CDR1 SEHNR and CDR2 FQNEAQ (reference sequence). This CDR3 is 12 amino acids long. The V and J ends lost 2 bases and 10 bases respectively, with 11 bases between them. The CDR3 here is CASSLIVQIAFF. CDR3 bases: TGTGCCAGCAGCTTAATCGTACAGATAGCTTTCTTT.

This chain joins TRBV2 and TRBJ1-1; the D gene is possibly TRBD1 (6 bases). Trimming left V 4 bases short and J 2 bases short, with 20 bases between. The CDR3 loop spans 17 amino acids. CDR1 is SNHLY, CDR2 FYNNEI, per germline. For the CDR3, the DNA is TGTGCCAGCAGTGGGTGGGTGGGACAACTGATTAACACTGAAGCTTTCTTT. It yields the protein CASSGWVGQLINTEAFF.

The chain combines TRBV18 with TRBJ1-2; 11 bases line up with TRBD1. Trimming at V came to 3 bases and at J to 2 bases, leaving 5 bases not matched to a gene. The CDR3 extends over 16 amino acids. Germline CDR1 and CDR2: KGHSH and LQKENI. The CDR3 nucleotides read TGTGCCAGCTCACCCCTGGGACAGGGGGGGAACTATGGCTACACCTTC. Translating it yields CASSPLGQGGNYGYTF.

The chain uses TRBV7-9 and TRBJ1-2; 7 bases line up with TRBD1. V shed 5 bases and J 4 bases; nucleotides not matched to a gene: 7. Germline V lookup: CDR1 SEHNR, CDR2 FQNEAQ (reference sequence). This CDR3 is built from 14 residues. The CDR3, as DNA: TGTGCCAGCAGCCGGGGGACAGCCTCCTATGGCTACACCTTC. It translates to CASSRGTASYGYTF.

This chain joins TRBV3-1 (or the pseudogene TRBV3-2) and TRBJ2-7; 9 bases are shared with TRBD2. Unmatched junction bases numbered 4, after V lost 4 bases and J lost 0 bases. Germline values: CDR1 LGHDT, CDR2 YNNKEL (reference sequence). CDR3 length equals 15 residues. CDR3 sequence reads: CASSPGLASSYEQYF. CDR3 nucleotides: TGTGCCAGCAGCCCCGGACTAGCGTCCTCCTACGAGCAGTACTTC.